This TCR beta chain comes out of a study of T cell changes during pregnancy in multiple sclerosis. Some clones are missing from TCRdb's copy, which holds only in-frame ones; the method was immunoSEQ multiplex PCR. The sample carries 69,000 or so clones, roughly nine tenths recorded once. The germline V gene has CDR1 SQVTM and CDR2 ANQGSEA. This CDR3 comprises 13 residues. V lost 8 bases and J lost 9; bases outside the gene matches: 6. The gene calls are TRBV29-1 and TRBJ2-1, with 14 bases matching TRBD2. This sample comprised CD4+ T cells from peripheral blood mononuclear cells, obtained in the third trimester of pregnancy. The source of this sequence is a female donor in good health, enrolled as a control in a pregnancy study. For the CDR3, the DNA is TGCAGCCTGACTAGCGGGGGGGGTGGTGAGCAGTTCTTC. This gives the protein CSLTSGGGGEQFF.